The sequence of this T cell receptor beta chain was determined in a study of regulatory T cells in long-lasting Graves disease (dated by TCRdb to 2020 to 2023). Regarding the research as a whole: Patients with newly diagnosed Graves' disease had been on antithyroid drugs for under 3 months. This study used TCR sequencing and RNA sequencing of peripheral blood to compare persistent Graves' disease patients against newly diagnosed Graves' disease patients. A total of about 33 samples underwent TCR sequencing, from around 13 patients with persistent Graves' disease and 20 or so patients with newly diagnosed Graves' disease. The study was conducted in China and was registered as a clinical trial.

The protocol used for the library was multiplex PCR. Sequencing took place on an Illumina HiSeq 4000. TCR beta libraries were built with iRepertoire HTBI primers and Arm-PCR amplification of CDR3 regions. PCR products were gel purified before sequencing. The published analysis was carried out like this. Across samples, approximately 68 TRBV and roughly 15 TRBJ segments were identified and used for gene usage analysis of CDR3 amino acid clonotypes. COPE and FqMerger were used to merge the filtered high-quality paired reads into contigs. Contigs were aligned with BLAST to IMGT TRBV, TRBD and TRBJ reference genes, and CDR3 was defined per IMGT. Highly expanded clones were defined as clonotypes with a frequency above 0.1%. Shannon entropy was used to measure repertoire diversity, and the Gini coefficient was used to measure V-J evenness. A clonotype was considered public if more than one individual shared it. TCRdb trimmed the raw reads at Q25, called clones with MiXCR and kept productive beta chains. For every CDR3 protein sequence, its rows merge into one entry that carries the most common genes and DNA. The V and J calls come from TCRdb's annotation, not from the publication. Here the sample has hundreds of thousands of distinct CDR3 sequences; approximately 12% occur a single time. The ten largest clones represent about 10% of the sample.

On this clonotype: Its antigen is still unknown. This could be a read error, since a much larger clone is one nucleotide away.

Results the study describes overall, beyond this receptor: Persistent disease showed preferential use of TRBV28, TRBJ1-2 and TRBJ2-5, whereas newly diagnosed disease favored TRBV20-1 and TRBJ2-1. Peripheral blood alone was examined, since thyroid tissue, which constituted the primary lesion, could not be accessed. Only the TCR beta chain was sequenced and analyzed. The authors acknowledged the small sample size as a limitation that may reduce accuracy. Compared with newly diagnosed patients, patients with persistent Graves' disease had lower TCR Shannon entropy and fewer highly expanded clones, which suggests clonal expansion. A larger number of public clonotypes was shared among persistent patients (fewer than 3,000) than among newly diagnosed patients (approximately 1,000).

The meaning of the sample's time point label: newly diagnosed GD, antithyroid drugs for less than 3 months. For both TCR sequencing and RNA sequencing, RNA was extracted from PBMCs using TRIzol. Graves' disease was diagnosed according to American Thyroid Association guidelines. Patients for the study were recruited at an endocrinology department in Xi'an, China. Each patient gave 7 to 9.5 milliliters of peripheral blood, collected in an EDTA anticoagulant tube. Ficoll Paque Plus density gradient separation was used to isolate PBMCs, and no further T cell sorting was performed. RNA quality was checked with an Agilent 2100 Bioanalyzer and agarose gel, and concentration with a NanoDrop 2000. The germline V gene supplies CDR1 SGHVS and CDR2 FQNEAQ. Including the terminal cysteine and phenylalanine, the CDR3 comprises 15 residues. Just CDR3 DNA is preserved here, 45 bases in frame from base 1. A further study also used this sample, focusing on T cells in Graves' hyperthyroidism and ophthalmopathy. The second publication reports: Stable Graves' hyperthyroidism was defined as the absence of progression to ophthalmopathy over 18 months of follow-up. The hyperthyroidism patients were between 18 and 65 years old and newly diagnosed, with a disease duration of less than 2 months. Any patient with an uncontrolled infection, another autoimmune disease, pregnancy or lactation was excluded. Diagnoses relied on clinical symptoms, serum thyroxine and TRAb, thyroid ultrasound and orbital computed tomography. A first-round RT-PCR of the TCR CDR3 used the HTBI primer set with the Qiagen OneStep RT-PCR kit. Most expanded thyroid clonotypes (frequency above 0.001) were also detected in blood, suggesting blood repertoires may reflect thyroid immune responses. In cross-validation, a model built on a 13 V-J signature told ophthalmopathy apart from stable hyperthyroidism with about 90% sensitivity and around 81% specificity, and in testing the same model reached 80%/75%. During validation, the model predicted progression to ophthalmopathy a median of about 6.5 months ahead of onset, with around 71% sensitivity and 72% to 80% specificity. A discovery cohort of roughly 100 patients, 43 with Graves' ophthalmopathy and 57 with stable Graves' hyperthyroidism, was used to find distinguishing TCR V-J signatures. An independent validation cohort of under 20 hyperthyroidism patients and some 15 patients who later progressed to ophthalmopathy tested prospective prediction of ophthalmopathy. The approximately 100 discovery patients were divided at random into training and test sets in a 7:3 ratio. In six Graves' hyperthyroidism patients, the study also compared T-cell repertoires from thyroid tissue with T-cell repertoires from blood. Following sampling, methimazole starting at 30 mg daily was given to hyperthyroidism patients, and high-dose intravenous methylprednisolone was given to ophthalmopathy patients. Libraries were constructed in a second round of multiplex PCR, after which size selection and purification were performed. Sequencing of the libraries was done on an Illumina HiSeq2000 using paired-end 100 bp reads. Raw data were processed with SOAPnuke, discarding reads with adapters, uncalled bases, mean Phred below 15, or no exact constant-primer or identifier match. High-quality paired reads were merged using COPE v1.2.5, and each unique nucleotide sequence was defined as a clonotype. MiTCR v1.1 was used to align clonotypes to the IMGT TRBV, TRBD and TRBJ reference segments. The analysis was restricted to V-J combinations with a frequency above 0.0001, which together covered 99% to 99.2% of the repertoires. A TCS score was defined as the ratio of F50 (clonal expansion) to E x V (chaos), with BLOSUM62-based TCRdist applied between CDR3 peptides within each V-J. Welch's t-statistics and random forest reduced just over 500 V-J features to 13, which were used in a naive Bayes classifier (R e1071). Sample size was not statistically predetermined, and blinding of investigators to group allocation was not performed. According to the paper, TCR Vbeta CDR3 sequencing was carried out on approximately 140 peripheral blood samples, which came from fewer than 50 ophthalmopathy, 75 or so hyperthyroidism and approximately 17 progressor patients.

The source is a man aged 25 to 45 with Graves disease. Donor details come from another sample of the same person, matched by shared clones. This receptor chain uses TRBV7-8 and TRBJ1-5, with the D gene too uncertain to name. The sample here was peripheral blood mononuclear cells (PBMCs), taken at new diagnosis, from a patient treated with antithyroid drugs. CDR3 sequence: CVSSLDSGGVGPQHF. The DNA is as follows: TGTGTCAGCAGCTTAGACTCAGGCGGGGTAGGGCCCCAGCATTTT. With the rest looked up from the reference TRBV7-8 and TRBJ1-5 genes rather than sequenced, the full variable domain is GAGVSQSPRYKVAKRGQDVALRCDPISGHVSLFWYQQALGQGPEFLTYFQNEAQLDKSGLPSDRFFAERPEGSVSTLKIQRTQQEDSAVYLCVSSLDSGGVGPQHFGDGTRLSIL.